This T cell receptor (beta chain) is drawn from a study of blood T cell repertoires in COVID-19. At the level of the study: Sites in the United States, Italy and Spain provided acute and convalescent COVID-19 samples. The analysed material was cDNA or gDNA that came from T cells, B-cell-depleted T cells, or PBMCs.

In the original analysis: Quantification of nucleated cells was approximated via reference gene primer amplification. Profiling relied on immunoSEQ multiplex PCR, and the TCRdb table lists in-frame clones only, not all of them. The V and J calls and clone size were taken over from that table, and D and trimming were inferred from the DNA. The sample has about 50,000 clones; more than 80% are singletons. Germline CDR1 is SNHLY and CDR2 is FYNNEI. The CDR3 is made up of 12 amino acids. V lost 6 bases and J 5 bases, leaving 10 bases between the germline ends. This chain joins TRBV2 and TRBJ2-5, with a tentative D call TRBD1 (6 bases). The sample taken for sequencing was peripheral blood. The sequence was collected from a man between 60 and 75 years old with acute or convalescent COVID-19. CDR3 DNA: TGTGCCAGCAGAGACGACAGGGAGACCCAGTACTTC. Amino acid sequence: CASRDDRETQYF.